This TCR beta chain derives from a study of CD8+ T cells in alopecia areata. The overall study: Patients in the treated group were given tofacitinib by mouth, 5 to 10 mg twice a day.

To note about this clone: Its cognate antigen is unknown.

This CDR3 is built from 16 residues. The junction had 6 bases not matched to a gene; V was cut back by 5 bases and J by 2 bases. Germline lookup yields CDR1 SEHNR and CDR2 FQNEAQ (reference sequence). Points from the study as a whole: Since there was just one nonresponder, nobody can yet say how baseline CD8+ expansion ties to response.

The treatment here: oral pan-JAK inhibitor, 5-10 mg twice daily. TCR sequencing used cDNA made by reverse transcription of extracted RNA. Data came from immunoSEQ multiplex PCR; TCRdb stores just in-frame clones and leaves some out. The sample lists around 270,000 clones; 58% were seen once. The sequence was obtained from a human donor with alopecia areata. The material sequenced was CD4+ T cells sorted from blood, taken at week 24, from a patient treated with tofacitinib. The chain uses TRBV7-9 and TRBJ2-5, with 12 bases aligning to TRBD2. The CDR3 DNA reads as TGTGCCAGCAGCACCACTAGCGGGGGGAAACAAGAGACCCAGTACTTC. This gives the protein CASSTTSGGKQETQYF.